This T cell receptor beta chain was recorded in a study of blood T cell repertoires in COVID-19 (dated by TCRdb to 2018 to 2021). Describing the broader study: The collaborator samples originated in the United States, Italy and Spain and spanned the acute and convalescent phases of COVID-19. The prospective study material was composed of cDNA or gDNA derived from T cells, B-cell-depleted T cells, or PBMCs. Subjects who had been exposed to COVID-19, were actively infected with it, or had recovered from it provided the deeply sampled blood TCRbeta repertoires that made up the dataset. A freely available public database, intended as a resource for researchers studying the immune response to SARS-CoV-2, is where the repertoires were released. Samples came from the ongoing ImmuneRACE study (first 160 participants) plus 1,254 subjects from 6 global collaborators. Nearly every sample came with metadata listing a de-identified subject ID, COVID-19 status, age in years and sex. Where available, HLA class I and class II types were taken from metadata supplied by the sample provider and were not determined by assay-based typing. Results the study describes overall, beyond this receptor: Clinical and demographic metadata were provided uncurated, with the amount varying by source and participant.

TCRbeta CDR3 regions were amplified from genomic DNA by means of the immunoSEQ Assay, a bias-controlled multiplex PCR. The paper's processing steps were these. Within the assay, amplification of reference gene primers was used to estimate how many nucleated cells each sample contained. To quantify the absolute abundance of each unique TCRbeta CDR3 rearrangement, sequence reads were collapsed and filtered. For each sample, productive Simpson clonality was calculated as the square root of Simpson's diversity index over productive rearrangements. Not all clones reach the TCRdb copy of this immuneACCESS table, which keeps in-frame sequences only. Checked studies attribute under half of the gap to unresolved V genes and leave the rest unexplained. V and J calls and clone size are copied from that table; D and trimming were computed from the DNA. The sample table holds around 300,000 clones, of which about nine tenths were seen once. 2% to 2.5% of the sample is taken by the ten largest.

The collaborating institutions used their own protocols to collect whole blood in K2EDTA tubes. For TCRbeta analysis, collaborators shipped samples in one of three forms: frozen whole blood, isolated PBMCs, or DNA extracted from either of those sample types. On this clone: What this receptor recognizes is not known. Nothing much larger sits one base from this clone, and base qualities are not available.

There are 16 amino acids in the CDR3, from cysteine to phenylalanine inclusive. The CDR3 DNA has 48 bases and is translated from base 1. The germline V and J ends show losses of 10 bases and 7 bases respectively, and no gene match explains 12 bases of the junction. Sequences MNHEY (CDR1) and SMNVEV (CDR2) are obtained from the germline V gene (reference sequence). The source material was peripheral blood. The sequence is built from TRBV27 and TRBJ2-1, and TRBD2 matches 14 of the central bases. The TCR comes from a man aged 50-60 years with acute or convalescent COVID-19. The CDR3 in this case is CATYGWRTSGGNEQFF. Read as DNA, the sequence is TGTGCCACCTACGGATGGAGGACTAGCGGGGGGAATGAGCAGTTCTTC.